A selection of T cell receptor beta chains follows, all from one sample in a study of cytomegalovirus exposure and HLA in healthy donors. Some clones are missing from TCRdb's copy, which holds only in-frame ones; the method was immunoSEQ multiplex PCR. This repertoire includes 150,000 or so clones. The material sequenced was PBMCs. The receptor set was obtained from a woman aged 50 to 60 in good health and CMV-seronegative. Each CDR3 is given with its conserved first and last residue. D genes are given only for firm matches.

j_call,v_call,d_call,cdr3_nt,cdr3_aa
TRBJ2-2,TRBV7-3,TRBD2,TGTGCCAGCAGCCCACAGAGCGGGAGTCCCACCGGGGAGCTGTTTTTT,CASSPQSGSPTGELFF
TRBJ2-5,TRBV7-3,-,TGTGCCAGCAGCACCACCCAGGGGTCCGGGACCCAGTACTTC,CASSTTQGSGTQYF
TRBJ2-7,TRBV7-2,TRBD1,TGTGCCAGCAGCTTGGTACTAAGTAGGACAGGGAAGTTAGCCTACGAGCAGTACTTC,CASSLVLSRTGKLAYEQYF
TRBJ1-1,TRBV11-3,-,TGTGCCAGCAGCGGGAGGGGATCGAACACTGAAGCTTTCTTT,CASSGRGSNTEAFF
TRBJ1-2,TRBV4-2,-,TGTGCCAGCAGCCAAGCGATCCCGCTGACAGTGAATGGCTACACCTTC,CASSQAIPLTVNGYTF
TRBJ2-7,TRBV19,-,TGTGCCAGTAGTATCTCGATTAGGACTCAATACGCCTACGAGCAGTACTTC,CASSISIRTQYAYEQYF
TRBJ2-1,TRBV5-1,-,TGCGCCAGTTCCCCTGGGCAGGGATCCCACAATGAGCAGTTCTTC,CASSPGQGSHNEQFF
TRBJ1-1,TRBV28,TRBD1,TGTGCCAGCTCACCCGCGGACAGGTTGAACACTGAAGCTTTCTTT,CASSPADRLNTEAFF
TRBJ2-3,TRBV28,TRBD2,TGTGCCAGCAGTTTAAGGTTGCTAGCGGGAGGAGGGCCACGGTTCCCAGATACGCAGTATTTT,CASSLRLLAGGGPRFPDTQYF
TRBJ1-5,TRBV30,-,TGTGCCTGGAGAGGGGCATTAGAGAATCAGCCCCAGCATTTT,CAWRGALENQPQHF
TRBJ2-5,TRBV9,TRBD2,TGTGCCAGCAGCGATTTACTAGCGGGAGTTGGAGAGACCCAGTACTTC,CASSDLLAGVGETQYF
TRBJ2-5,TRBV30,TRBD1,TGTGCCTGCCATGGGACAGGGCCTTTGGAGACCCAGTACTTC,CACHGTGPLETQYF
TRBJ2-7,TRBV19,TRBD1,TGTGCCAGTAGTTTCAACAGGGGTGCCTACGAGCAGTACTTC,CASSFNRGAYEQYF
TRBJ2-4,TRBV30,-,TGTGCCTGGAGTGTAGGGGTTGGCAAAAACATTCAGTACTTC,CAWSVGVGKNIQYF
TRBJ2-3,TRBV7-3,TRBD2,TGTGCCAGCAGCCATACTAGCGGGGGCCCCACAGATACGCAGTATTTT,CASSHTSGGPTDTQYF